This T cell receptor (beta chain) was recorded in a study of blood T cell repertoires in COVID-19. Some clones are missing from TCRdb's copy, which holds only in-frame ones; the method was immunoSEQ multiplex PCR. This sample has 130,000 to 150,000 clones, with about nine tenths found just once. The sequenced sample consisted of PBMCs or T cells enriched from blood (not recorded which). This TCR derives from a man between 60 and 75 years old who had recovered from COVID-19.

For the CDR3, the DNA is TGCGCCAGCAGCTTGCGGCCTGGCGGACTAGCGGGGGGGCTTGGCGAGCAGTTCTTC. It translates to CASSLRPGGLAGGLGEQFF. This chain links TRBV5-1 with TRBJ2-1; 15 bases map to TRBD2. The CDR3 is 19 residues long. Germline V gene sequence: CDR1 SGHRS, CDR2 YFSETQ. V was clipped by 1 base and J by 10 bases; unmatched bases: 15.